Listed here are 7 T cell receptor beta chains from one sample, sequenced in a study of CD8 T cells in Susac syndrome. An input of about 0.5 to 1 ug of RNA was subjected to reverse transcription using random hexamers. TCRdb reanalysed the immunoSEQ multiplex PCR reads using MiXCR and keeps one entry per CDR3 protein. The table shows about 150,000 distinct CDR3 sequences, with roughly 96% occurring only once. Source material: CD8+ T cells from PBMCs. The receptor set was obtained from a human donor with multiple sclerosis.

The chain links TRBV29-1 to TRBJ1-1, with D possibly being TRBD1 (5 bases). This CDR3 is 13 amino acids long. V shed 8 bases and J shed 1 base, with 14 bases lying between them. Germline values: CDR1 SQVTM, CDR2 ANQGSEA. The CDR3 coding sequence is TGCAGCTCCGGGGACGGGCCGAACACTGAAGCTTTCTTT. Translated: CSSGDGPNTEAFF.

This chain links TRBV20-1 with TRBJ1-2; D is unresolved. CDR1 is DFQATT and CDR2 is SNEGSKA in the germline V gene (reference sequence). With 1 base removed from V and 0 bases from J, the gap between germline ends came to 12 bases. The CDR3 contains 15 residues. The CDR3 DNA follows: TGCAGTGCTAGAGTACCAGAGAGCCCTAACTATGGCTACACCTTC. This encodes CSARVPESPNYGYTF.

The genes are TRBV15 and TRBJ2-2; tentatively, D is TRBD1 (5 bases). V lost 2 bases to trimming and J lost 0 bases, with 13 bases between them. The CDR3 length is 17 residues. Germline V lookup: CDR1 LNHNV, CDR2 YYDKDF (reference sequence). CDR3 protein: CATSRQRGRSNTGELFF. The CDR3 DNA sequence: TGTGCCACCAGCAGACAAAGGGGCAGATCGAACACCGGGGAGCTGTTTTTT.

The V call is TRBV7-2, the J call TRBJ2-1; 8 bases match TRBD1. The ends lost 8 bases at V and 7 bases at J; junction bases unmatched: 1. The CDR3 contains 11 residues. CDR1 is SGHTA, CDR2 FQGNSA, per germline. CDR3 in DNA: TGTGCCAGCCAGGGGGCAAATGAGCAGTTCTTC. Its protein is CASQGANEQFF.

The V and J genes are TRBV12-3 or TRBV12-4 and TRBJ1-5, with 7 bases aligning to TRBD1. V lost 5 bases to trimming and J lost 3 bases; unmatched junction nucleotides: 7. This CDR3 contains 15 residues. CDR3 sequence (DNA): TGTGCCAGCAGTCTAGGGGACAGCTACAATCAGCCCCAGCATTTT. As protein: CASSLGDSYNQPQHF.

The rearrangement joins TRBV7-9 to TRBJ1-2, with a weak D call TRBD1 (6 bases). This CDR3 has 14 amino acids. The V end was cut by 5 bases, the J end by 9 bases, with 19 bases between. Germline CDR1 SEHNR, CDR2 FQNEAQ (reference sequence). CDR3 DNA: TGTGCCAGCAGCCCTGTGGCAGGGGCTCTATGCTACACCTTC. Translating gives CASSPVAGALCYTF.

This clonotype was detected only once. V is TRBV27 and J is TRBJ2-3; 8 bases line up with TRBD1. CDR3 length: 16 residues. V was clipped by 1 base and J by 0 bases; unmatched bases: 3. Looked up from germline, CDR1 is MNHEY and CDR2 is SMNVEV (reference sequence). The CDR3 coding sequence is TGTGCCAGCAGTTTATGGGGGGACAGGAGCACAGATACGCAGTATTTT. It encodes CASSLWGDRSTDTQYF.